This T cell receptor beta chain was retrieved from a study of blood T cell repertoires in COVID-19. Overall study: The analysed material was cDNA or gDNA that came from T cells, B-cell-depleted T cells, or PBMCs.

In the authors' methods: Reference gene primer amplification yielded estimated nucleated cell counts. Only in-frame clones appear in the TCRdb table, and some are missing; sequencing was by immunoSEQ multiplex PCR. Clone size and V and J calls were adopted from that table, with D and trimming inferred from the DNA. The sample records almost 85,000 clones, about four fifths being singletons. Germline V gene data show CDR1 as LGHDT and CDR2 as YNNKEL (reference sequence). This CDR3 spans 14 amino acids. J was trimmed by 3 bases and V by 6 bases; bases with no gene match: 5. This receptor was identified in an elderly man with active or convalescent COVID-19. Sample: peripheral blood. The rearrangement joins TRBV3-1 (or the pseudogene TRBV3-2) to TRBJ1-3, with TRBD1 matching 7 bases. The CDR3 DNA follows: TGTGCCAGCAGACAACAGGGGAATGGAAACACCATATATTTT. Its protein is CASRQQGNGNTIYF.